The T cell receptor beta chain described here comes from a study of T cells in Graves' hyperthyroidism and ophthalmopathy. Whole-study results and caveats: For ophthalmopathy, model prediction preceded onset by a median approximately 6 months.

The study left out patients who had uncontrolled infection, other autoimmune disease, pregnancy or lactation. Amplified TCR beta CDR3 regions came from RNA transcripts. With the HTBI primer set, the TCR CDR3 went through a first round of RT-PCR. TCRdb called the multiplex PCR reads again in MiXCR, with one record for every CDR3 protein. In the table there are 300,000 to 450,000 distinct CDR3 sequences, 13% of which are singletons. The sample holds many counts of this clonotype. Antigen specificity is unknown. The CDR3 runs 17 residues. Per germline, CDR1 SEHNR and CDR2 FQNEAQ (reference sequence). V was pared by 7 bases and J by 2 bases, with 23 bases between.

This TCR came from a man aged 25-45 years with Graves' hyperthyroidism that later progressed to Graves' ophthalmopathy. This chain connects TRBV7-9 to TRBJ2-5, with D possibly being TRBD2 (5 bases). Sequencing was carried out using blood. Here the CDR3 DNA reads TGTGCCAGCACCCCATTGAACCGCAAAGAGCGGCAAGAGACCCAGTACTTC. Translation gives CASTPLNRKERQETQYF. Full variable domain (missing parts from reference TRBV7-9 and TRBJ2-5): DTGVSQNPRHKITKRGQNVTFRCDPISEHNRLYWYRQTLGQGPEFLTYFQNEAQLEKSRLLSDRFSAERPKGSFSTLEIQRTEQGDSAMYLCASTPLNRKERQETQYFGPGTRLLVL.